The 14 T cell receptor beta chains presented below share a single source sample, sequenced in a study of cytomegalovirus exposure and HLA in healthy donors. PCR was performed using 60 Vbeta and 13 Jbeta primers. Libraries were prepared by immunoSEQ multiplex PCR; TCRdb keeps only in-frame clonotypes and omits some of them. The sample shows 100,000 to 150,000 clones, around 70% of them seen only once. What was sequenced was PBMCs. Every receptor here comes from a middle-aged woman in good health and CMV-seropositive.

The rearrangement joins TRBV5-1 to TRBJ2-1; the D is unclear. This CDR3 has 15 residues. The V gene lost 0 bases and the J gene lost 0 bases, with 7 bases spanning the gap. Germline values: CDR1 SGHRS, CDR2 YFSETQ. The CDR3 DNA is TGCGCCAGCAGCTTGGGGCAGGTCTCCTACAATGAGCAGTTCTTC. The encoded protein is CASSLGQVSYNEQFF.

The chain has TRBV7-9 and TRBJ1-1; D possibly corresponds to TRBD1 (6 bases). This CDR3 has 15 residues. Germline V gives CDR1 SEHNR, CDR2 FQNEAQ (reference sequence). Trimming removed 0 bases from V and 1 base from J, with 9 bases in between. As DNA, the CDR3 is TGTGCCAGCAGCTTAGCGCAGGGGTCGAACACTGAAGCTTTCTTT. Its translation: CASSLAQGSNTEAFF.

The chain uses TRBV9 and TRBJ2-7, with 8 bases matching TRBD2. V trimming: 6 bases; J trimming: 1 base; junction bases outside the gene matches: 6. The germline CDR1 and CDR2 sequences are SGDLS and YYNGEE. The CDR3 sequence is 14 residues long. The CDR3: CASTPLAESYEQYF. DNA for the CDR3: TGTGCCAGCACCCCACTAGCGGAATCCTACGAGCAGTACTTC.

The gene calls are TRBV7-9 and TRBJ2-1; 8 positions match TRBD2. The J segment lost 7 bases and the V segment lost 8 bases, leaving 7 bases of the junction unmatched. There are 13 residues in the CDR3. Germline loops: CDR1 SEHNR, CDR2 FQNEAQ (reference sequence). CDR3: CASVPGGTNEQFF. The DNA for the CDR3 is TGTGCCAGCGTCCCGGGGGGGACTAATGAGCAGTTCTTC.

The gene calls are TRBV7-8 and TRBJ2-1; the match to TRBD2 covers 13 bases. From germline, CDR1 is SGHVS and CDR2 FQNEAQ. The length of the CDR3 is 19 residues. V shed 7 bases, J shed 0 bases, and the junction held 12 bases outside the gene matches. This chain's CDR3 is CASTPRGTSGAVSYNEQFF. The CDR3 coding sequence is TGTGCCAGCACCCCCCGTGGGACTAGCGGGGCTGTCTCCTACAATGAGCAGTTCTTC.

The J gene is TRBJ2-5, the V gene TRBV7-2, with D unclear. The CDR3 is 14 amino acids. CDR1 and CDR2 (germline): SGHTA, FQGNSA. V lost 2 bases and J lost 2, with 9 bases in between. For the CDR3, the DNA is TGTGCCAGCAGCTTATCGCCAGTACAAGAGACCCAGTACTTC. Translated, it gives CASSLSPVQETQYF.

This clone was seen a handful of times. The V and J genes are TRBV6-1 and TRBJ1-2, with D hard to call. V dropped 4 bases and J dropped 7 bases, with 16 bases sitting between them. Germline lookup yields CDR1 MNHNS and CDR2 SASEGT. This CDR3 has 14 amino acids. The CDR3: CASSGATFILGYTF. CDR3 DNA: TGTGCCAGCAGTGGCGCGACATTCATCCTTGGCTACACCTTC.

The chain uses TRBV6-6 and TRBJ2-5; 7 bases line up with TRBD2. The CDR3 totals 13 residues. The V and J ends lost 4 bases and 4 bases, in that order; junction bases with no gene match: 3. Germline CDR1 MNHNY, CDR2 SVGAGI (reference sequence). CDR3 amino acids: CASSFQRGETQYF. CDR3 nucleotides: TGTGCCAGCAGTTTCCAGCGGGGAGAGACCCAGTACTTC.

A single count supports this clone. The chain is built from TRBV6-5 and TRBJ1-4; D is unclear. The CDR3 extends over 15 amino acids. CDR1 is MNHEY and CDR2 is SVGAGI in the germline V gene. Trimming took 4 bases from V and 7 from J, leaving 16 bases between them. CDR3 sequence reads: CASSSPAGDREKLFF. In DNA, the CDR3 is TGTGCCAGCAGTTCGCCCGCGGGAGACCGTGAAAAACTGTTTTTT.

This clone occurred a few times. The V gene is TRBV6-1, the J gene TRBJ1-1, with D hard to call. The CDR3 covers 12 residues. Between the trimmed V and J ends, which lost 2 bases and 7 bases, there was a span of 8 bases. Germline CDR1 and CDR2: MNHNS and SASEGT. DNA for the CDR3: TGTGCCAGCAGTGAATATTTTAGTGAAGCTTTCTTT. Translating gives CASSEYFSEAFF.

The chain couples TRBV12-1 to TRBJ1-2; the table's D call of TRBD1 was not tested on the DNA. TRBV12-1 is a pseudogene segment. This CDR3 has 17 residues. The CDR3: CASSPGVIIPQGYGYTF. The DNA of the CDR3 is TGTGCCAGCAGCCCTGGGGTGATAATCCCGCAGGGCTATGGCTACACCTTC.

The rearrangement links TRBV18 to TRBJ1-4, with D unclear. The CDR3 is 13 amino acids. Trimming took 6 bases from V and 7 from J, leaving 12 bases between them. The germline gives CDR1 KGHSH, CDR2 LQKENI. CDR3 protein: CASSPDILEKLFF. CDR3 nucleotides: TGTGCCAGCTCCCCAGACATTCTTGAAAAACTGTTTTTT.

This chain joins TRBV4-2 and TRBJ2-3, with D possibly matching TRBD1 (6 bases). The germline V gene encodes CDR1 LGHNA and CDR2 YNFKEQ. Trimming cost V 1 base and J 6 bases, with 17 bases left between them. The CDR3 has 16 residues. The CDR3 spells CASSQVRDTTPDTQYF. CDR3 bases: TGTGCCAGCAGCCAAGTACGGGACACCACCCCGGATACGCAGTATTTT.

This clone appeared a few times. This chain links TRBV18 with TRBJ1-2, with D possibly TRBD1 on 5 matching bases. Trimming removed 3 bases at V and 7 bases at J, with 21 bases between. Germline CDR1 is KGHSH and CDR2 is LQKENI. The CDR3 covers 16 residues. CDR3 region: CASSPRGGDQSGGYTF. The CDR3 bases are TGTGCCAGCTCACCCCGGGGAGGGGATCAGAGTGGTGGCTACACCTTC. The full variable domain, in which reference TRBV18 and TRBJ1-2 provide the parts outside the CDR3, is NAGVMQNPRHLVRRRGQEARLRCSPMKGHSHVYWYRQLPEEGLKFMVYLQKENIIDESGMPKERFSAEFPKEGPSILRIQQVVRGDSAAYFCASSPRGGDQSGGYTFGSGTRLTVV.